The TCR beta chain under discussion was sequenced for a study of blood T cell repertoires in COVID-19. Study-wide context: Nucleic acid was either cDNA or gDNA, and it came from T cells, B-cell-depleted T cells, or PBMCs.

With V trimmed by 0 bases and J by 8 bases, 10 bases remained unmatched. The CDR3 is 16 residues long. Germline CDR1 is WNHNN and CDR2 is SYGVQD (reference sequence). The method was immunoSEQ multiplex PCR; TCRdb's version includes in-frame clones alone and lacks a portion of them. The sample shows about 95,000 clones, 89% of them seen only once. The chain carries TRBV10-1 and TRBJ2-1; 7 positions agree with TRBD1. The sequence was obtained from a man in his sixties with COVID-19, enrolled during active disease. What was sequenced was peripheral blood. CDR3 in DNA: TGCGCCAGCAGTGAGTCGGGGACAGTACTGGGCGATGAGCAGTTCTTC. Protein product: CASSESGTVLGDEQFF.